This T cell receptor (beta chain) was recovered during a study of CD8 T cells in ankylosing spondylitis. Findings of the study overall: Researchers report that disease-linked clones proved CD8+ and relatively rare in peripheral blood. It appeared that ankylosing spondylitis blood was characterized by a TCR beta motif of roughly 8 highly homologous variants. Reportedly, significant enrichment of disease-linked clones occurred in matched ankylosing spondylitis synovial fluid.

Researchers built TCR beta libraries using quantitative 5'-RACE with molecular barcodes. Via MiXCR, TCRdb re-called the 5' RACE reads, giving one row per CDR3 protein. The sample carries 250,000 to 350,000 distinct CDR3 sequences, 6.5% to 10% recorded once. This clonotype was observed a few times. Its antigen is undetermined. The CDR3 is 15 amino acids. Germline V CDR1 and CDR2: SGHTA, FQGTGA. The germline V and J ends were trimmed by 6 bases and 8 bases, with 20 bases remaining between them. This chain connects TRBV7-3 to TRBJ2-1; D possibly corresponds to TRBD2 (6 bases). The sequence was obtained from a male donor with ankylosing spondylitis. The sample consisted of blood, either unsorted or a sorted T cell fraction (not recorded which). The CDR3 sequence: CASSSQAGSGDEQFF. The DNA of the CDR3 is TGTGCCAGCAGTTCACAGGCGGGAAGTGGTGATGAGCAGTTCTTC.